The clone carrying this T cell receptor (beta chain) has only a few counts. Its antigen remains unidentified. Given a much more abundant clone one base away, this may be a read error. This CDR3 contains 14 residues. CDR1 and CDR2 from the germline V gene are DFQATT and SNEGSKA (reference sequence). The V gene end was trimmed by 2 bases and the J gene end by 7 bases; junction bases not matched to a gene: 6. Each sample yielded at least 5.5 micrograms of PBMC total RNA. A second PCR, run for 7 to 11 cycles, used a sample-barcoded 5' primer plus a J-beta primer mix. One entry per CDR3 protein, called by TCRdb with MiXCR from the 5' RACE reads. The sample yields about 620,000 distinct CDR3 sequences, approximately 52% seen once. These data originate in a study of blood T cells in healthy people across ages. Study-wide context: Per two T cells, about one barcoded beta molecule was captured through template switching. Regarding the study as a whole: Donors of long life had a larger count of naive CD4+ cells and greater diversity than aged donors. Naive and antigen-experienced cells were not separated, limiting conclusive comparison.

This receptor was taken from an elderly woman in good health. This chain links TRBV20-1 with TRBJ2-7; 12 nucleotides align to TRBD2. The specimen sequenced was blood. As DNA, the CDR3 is TGCAGTGCTAGACTAGCGGGAGGGAACAATGAGCAGTACTTC. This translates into CSARLAGGNNEQYF.